Listed below are T cell receptor beta chains from one sample, sequenced in a study of PD-1 blockade in classical Hodgkin lymphoma. Sequencing was performed with immunoSEQ multiplex PCR; in TCRdb, only in-frame clones are kept and a portion is missing. Counted here are 60,000 or so clones, more than 90% occurring once; the ten biggest clones make up approximately 9.9%. Sequenced material: peripheral blood mononuclear cells (PBMCs), taken at baseline. Receptor source: a human donor with classical Hodgkin lymphoma. The CDR3 runs from the conserved cysteine through the conserved F or W. The order of the fields is D gene, clone size, V gene, J gene, CDR3 protein, CDR3 DNA. A D gene is named only where the DNA matches it firmly. The size entry is marked missing in some rows and otherwise reads once, few, many or a size class.

D: -; size: once; V: TRBV2; J: TRBJ2-3; CDR3: CASSEVPVAGTTDTQYF; DNA: TGTGCCAGCAGTGAGGTCCCCGTAGCAGGGACCACAGATACGCAGTATTTT
D: -; size: -; V: TRBV5-4; J: TRBJ2-3; CDR3: CASSIRDNPSTDTQYF; DNA: TGTGCCAGCAGCATCCGGGACAACCCTAGCACAGATACGCAGTATTTT
D: -; size: -; V: TRBV11-3; J: TRBJ2-7; CDR3: CASSLDGGRYEQYF; DNA: TGTGCCAGCAGCTTAGACGGGGGCAGGTACGAGCAGTACTTC
D: -; size: -; V: TRBV5-1; J: TRBJ1-4; CDR3: CASSLLTANNEKLFF; DNA: TGCGCCAGCAGCTTGCTCACAGCGAATAATGAAAAACTGTTTTTT
D: -; size: -; V: TRBV2; J: TRBJ1-3; CDR3: CASKEISGNTIYF; DNA: TGTGCCAGCAAGGAAATCTCTGGAAACACCATATATTTT
D: -; size: -; V: TRBV11-3; J: TRBJ1-6; CDR3: CASSLGTGSALHF; DNA: TGTGCCAGCAGCTTAGGCACAGGGTCAGCCCTCCACTTT
D: -; size: -; V: TRBV6-5; J: TRBJ1-4; CDR3: CASSYYRGEKLFF; DNA: TGTGCCAGCAGTTACTATAGGGGTGAAAAACTGTTTTTT
D: TRBD1; size: -; V: TRBV7-9; J: TRBJ1-1; CDR3: CASSPTGSEAFF; DNA: TGTGCCAGCAGCCCGACAGGGAGTGAAGCTTTCTTT
D: TRBD1; size: -; V: TRBV6-1; J: TRBJ1-3; CDR3: CASKRDSLSGNTIYF; DNA: TGTGCCAGCAAAAGGGACAGTCTCTCTGGAAACACCATATATTTT
D: TRBD2; size: -; V: TRBV5-1; J: TRBJ2-7; CDR3: CASSLTPGLAGGEQYF; DNA: TGCGCCAGCAGCTTGACCCCGGGACTAGCGGGAGGAGAGCAGTACTTC
D: -; size: -; V: TRBV7-2; J: TRBJ2-5; CDR3: CASSHRGLQETQYF; DNA: TGTGCCAGCAGCCACCGGGGACTGCAAGAGACCCAGTACTTC
D: -; size: -; V: TRBV28; J: TRBJ1-5; CDR3: CASSQQYSNQPQHF; DNA: TGTGCCAGCAGTCAACAGTATAGCAATCAGCCCCAGCATTTT
D: TRBD2; size: -; V: TRBV28; J: TRBJ2-1; CDR3: CASSLYGTSGYNEQFF; DNA: TGTGCCAGCAGTTTATATGGGACTAGCGGTTACAATGAGCAGTTCTTC